This TCR beta chain appears in the sequencing data of a study of blood T cell repertoires in COVID-19. About the research overall: There were acute and convalescent COVID-19 samples, and they came from the United States, Italy and Spain. The cDNA or gDNA used as material had been derived from T cells, B-cell-depleted T cells, or PBMCs.

This clone was seen more than once but under ten times. Germline V lookup: CDR1 SGHTA, CDR2 FQGNSA. J gave up 10 bases and V 6 bases, and 3 bases lay outside the gene matches. This CDR3 comprises 12 residues. The authors' processing: Estimation of nucleated cell counts was performed using reference gene primer amplification. Repertoires were generated with immunoSEQ multiplex PCR, while TCRdb's copy carries only in-frame clones and drops some. V and J calls plus clone size are reproduced from that table; the DNA served to infer D and trimming. Here the sample spans approximately 49,000 clones, about 70% being singletons.

Sequenced sample: peripheral blood. The chain links TRBV7-2 to TRBJ1-6; 7 bases are shared with TRBD1. The source is a woman aged 70-85 years with acute or convalescent COVID-19. CDR3 DNA sequence: TGTGCCAGCAGGCACAGGGGATCACCCCTCCACTTT. Translating it yields CASRHRGSPLHF.